This T cell receptor beta chain derives from a study of CD8 T cells in ankylosing spondylitis. Whole-study results and caveats: Some motif variants were previously reported in reactive arthritis synovial fluid and blood. Significantly higher representation of disease-linked clones was reported for matched ankylosing spondylitis synovial fluid. A TCR beta motif of eight or nine highly homologous variants seemed to mark ankylosing spondylitis blood.

5'-RACE, quantitative and with molecular barcodes, yielded the TCR beta libraries. In TCRdb, the 5' RACE reads were re-called with MiXCR into one record per CDR3 protein. This repertoire shows more than 650,000 distinct CDR3 sequences, roughly 12% found once; its top ten account for 0.51%. This clonotype was counted a few times. Its antigen is undetermined. The CDR3 is 16 residues long. The germline CDR1 and CDR2 sequences are SGHRS and YFSETQ. Between the trimmed V and J ends, which lost 1 base and 0 bases, there was a span of 12 bases. The specimen was blood, either unsorted or a sorted T cell fraction (not recorded which). This sequence joins TRBV5-1 and TRBJ2-3, with unresolved D. This clonotype originated in a male donor with ankylosing spondylitis. The CDR3 DNA sequence: TGCGCCAGCAGCTTGTTAACCGCGCTAAGCACAGATACGCAGTATTTT. Translated: CASSLLTALSTDTQYF.